The source of this T cell receptor beta chain is a study of blood T cells in healthy people across ages. Details on this clonotype: Its antigen is unknown.

For the second PCR, which ran for about 6 to 11 cycles, a sample-barcoded 5' primer and a J-beta primer mix were used. Every cDNA molecule bore a tag from a template-switch adaptor containing 12 random nucleotides. TCRdb re-derived calls from the 5' RACE reads in MiXCR, one entry per CDR3 protein. The sample holds 380,000 or so distinct CDR3 sequences, 45% to 65% seen once. Drawing of peripheral blood yielded about 10 milliliters from each donor. Per sample, no less than 6 micrograms of total RNA were extracted. This CDR3 is built from 15 residues. The germline V gene encodes CDR1 MGHDK and CDR2 SYGVNS. Notes on the study in general: Comparison with aged donors showed that long-lived donors had more naive CD4+ cells and higher diversity.

The chain has TRBV25-1 and TRBJ2-1, with 10 bases fitting TRBD1. The J call is doubtful: the DNA matches TRBJ2-7 better. The sequence was obtained from a man between 60 and 70 years old in good health. What was sequenced was blood. The CDR3 DNA sequence: TGTGCCAGCAGTGGGGACAGGGGCTCCTACAATGAGCAGTACTTC. This encodes CASSGDRGSYNEQYF.